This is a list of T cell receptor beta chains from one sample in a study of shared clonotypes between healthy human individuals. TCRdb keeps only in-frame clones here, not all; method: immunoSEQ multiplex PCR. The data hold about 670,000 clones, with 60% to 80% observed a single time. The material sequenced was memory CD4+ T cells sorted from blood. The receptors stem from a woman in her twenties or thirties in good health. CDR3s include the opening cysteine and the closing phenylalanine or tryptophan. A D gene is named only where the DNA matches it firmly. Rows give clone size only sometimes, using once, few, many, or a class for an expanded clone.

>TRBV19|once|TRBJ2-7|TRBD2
CASSIQREGSSYEQYF
TGTGCCAGTAGTATTCAGCGGGAGGGCTCCTCCTACGAGCAGTACTTC
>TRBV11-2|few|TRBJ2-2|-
CASSDDNTGELFF
TGTGCCAGCAGCGACGATAACACCGGGGAGCTGTTTTTT
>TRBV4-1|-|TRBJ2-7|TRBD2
CASSQGLAGTRSYEQYF
TGCGCCAGCAGCCAAGGACTAGCGGGAACCAGATCCTACGAGCAGTACTTC
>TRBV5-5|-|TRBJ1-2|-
CASSRGSYGYTF
TGTGCCAGCAGCCGTGGTTCCTATGGCTACACCTTC
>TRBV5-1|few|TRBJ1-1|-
CASRVNTEAFF
TGCGCCAGCAGGGTGAACACTGAAGCTTTCTTT
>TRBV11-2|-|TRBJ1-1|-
CASSAQQTLNTEAFF
TGTGCCAGCAGCGCCCAACAGACTCTGAACACTGAAGCTTTCTTT
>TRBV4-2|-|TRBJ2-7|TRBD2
CASSQVGSGASYEQYF
TGTGCCAGCAGCCAAGTAGGTAGCGGGGCTTCCTACGAGCAGTACTTC
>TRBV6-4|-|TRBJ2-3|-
CASSVTGVSTDTQYF
TGTGCCAGCAGTGTTACGGGAGTAAGCACAGATACGCAGTATTTT
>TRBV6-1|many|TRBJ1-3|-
CASIKESGNTIYF
TGTGCCAGCATAAAGGAGTCTGGAAACACCATATATTTT
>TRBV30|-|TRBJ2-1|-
CAWSHPGRDQNNEQFF
TGTGCCTGGAGCCACCCGGGCAGGGACCAAAACAATGAGCAGTTCTTC
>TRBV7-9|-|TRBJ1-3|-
CASSLGTAGNTIYF
TGTGCCAGCAGCTTAGGGACTGCTGGAAACACCATATATTTT
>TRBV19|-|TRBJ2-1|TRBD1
CASRSVGQGRAEQFF
TGTGCCAGTAGGTCTGTGGGACAGGGGCGGGCTGAGCAGTTCTTC
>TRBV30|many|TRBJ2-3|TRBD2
CAWSTGTRADTQYF
TGTGCCTGGTCTACCGGGACTAGGGCAGATACGCAGTATTTT
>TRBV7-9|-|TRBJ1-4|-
CASSFTGNEKLFF
TGTGCCAGCAGCTTTACAGGGAATGAAAAACTGTTTTTT
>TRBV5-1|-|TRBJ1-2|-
CASSPPRHSYGYTF
TGCGCCAGCAGCCCCCCAAGACATTCCTATGGCTACACCTTC
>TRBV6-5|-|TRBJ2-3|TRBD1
CASRHRGISTDTQYF
TGTGCCAGCAGGCACAGGGGAATTAGCACAGATACGCAGTATTTT
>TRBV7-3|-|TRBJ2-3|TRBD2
CASSGGLAGDTDTQYF
TGTGCCAGCAGCGGTGGACTAGCGGGAGACACAGATACGCAGTATTTT
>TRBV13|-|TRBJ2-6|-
CASSFRGTGANVLTF
TGTGCCAGCAGCTTTAGGGGAACTGGGGCCAACGTCCTGACTTTC
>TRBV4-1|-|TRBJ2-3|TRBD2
CASSHRATSGRGPTDTQYF
TGCGCCAGCAGCCACCGGGCGACTAGCGGGAGGGGACCCACAGATACGCAGTATTTT
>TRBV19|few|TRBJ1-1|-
CASSIRLNTEAFF
TGTGCCAGTAGTATTCGGTTGAACACTGAAGCTTTCTTT
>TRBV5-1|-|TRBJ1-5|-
CASSPEGGYQPQHF
TGCGCCAGCAGCCCGGAGGGGGGGTATCAGCCCCAGCATTTT
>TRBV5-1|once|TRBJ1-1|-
CASSLYRTHTEAFF
TGCGCCAGCAGCTTGTACAGAACCCACACTGAAGCTTTCTTT
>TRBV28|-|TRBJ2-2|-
CASSPPRLGAGELFF
TGTGCCAGCAGCCCTCCCAGACTCGGAGCCGGGGAGCTGTTTTTT
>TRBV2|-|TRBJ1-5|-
CASSRVTSNQPQHF
TGTGCCAGCAGCCGGGTGACCAGCAATCAGCCCCAGCATTTT
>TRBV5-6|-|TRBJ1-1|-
CASSLARASEAFF
TGTGCCAGCAGCCTTGCCCGGGCCTCTGAAGCTTTCTTT
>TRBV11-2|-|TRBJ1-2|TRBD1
CASSLDDRGRYGYTF
TGTGCCAGCAGCTTAGACGACAGGGGTCGTTATGGCTACACCTTC
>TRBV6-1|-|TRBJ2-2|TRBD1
CASEGQGNTGELFF
TGTGCCAGCGAAGGACAGGGGAACACCGGGGAGCTGTTTTTT
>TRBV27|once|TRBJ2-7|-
CASSAGQISYEQYF
TGTGCCAGCAGTGCGGGACAGATATCCTACGAGCAGTACTTC
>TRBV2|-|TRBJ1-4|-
CASRLVERNNEKLFF
TGTGCCAGCAGACTGGTAGAACGGAATAATGAAAAACTGTTTTTT
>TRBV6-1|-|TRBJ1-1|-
CASSPDETAEAFF
TGTGCCAGCAGTCCTGATGAGACTGCTGAAGCTTTCTTT
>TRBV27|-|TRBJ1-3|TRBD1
CASSRTGVSGNTIYF
TGTGCCAGCAGCCGGACAGGGGTCTCTGGAAACACCATATATTTT
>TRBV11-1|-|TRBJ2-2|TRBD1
CASSSTGGSTGELFF
TGTGCCAGCAGCTCCACAGGGGGCAGCACCGGGGAGCTGTTTTTT
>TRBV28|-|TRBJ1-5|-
CASIRGTVNQPQHF
TGTGCCAGCATCCGGGGGACCGTGAATCAGCCCCAGCATTTT
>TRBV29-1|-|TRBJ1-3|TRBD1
CSAWTGSSGNTIYF
TGCAGCGCCTGGACAGGGAGCTCTGGAAACACCATATATTTT
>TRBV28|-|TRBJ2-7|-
CASTGLSYEQYF
TGTGCCAGCACGGGACTCTCCTACGAGCAGTACTTC
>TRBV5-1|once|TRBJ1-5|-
CASSGGPNQPQHF
TGCGCCAGCAGCGGCGGTCCCAATCAGCCCCAGCATTTT
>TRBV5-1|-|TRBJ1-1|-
CASSSGRRTEAFF
TGCGCCAGCAGCTCAGGCAGGCGAACTGAAGCTTTCTTT
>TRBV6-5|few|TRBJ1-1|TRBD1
CASSPDRVNTEAFF
TGTGCCAGCAGTCCCGACAGGGTGAACACTGAAGCTTTCTTT
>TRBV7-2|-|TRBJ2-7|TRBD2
CASSLDASGRAYEQYF
TGTGCCAGCAGCTTAGACGCTAGCGGGAGAGCCTACGAGCAGTACTTC
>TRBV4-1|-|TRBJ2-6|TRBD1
CASSQTGTGTSGANVLTF
TGCGCCAGCAGCCAAACCGGGACAGGTACATCTGGGGCCAACGTCCTGACTTTC
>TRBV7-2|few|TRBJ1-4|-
CASSPPGVTANEKLFF
TGTGCCAGCAGCCCCCCCGGTGTCACCGCGAATGAAAAACTGTTTTTT
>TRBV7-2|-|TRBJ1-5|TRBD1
CASSLLARGMVQPQHF
TGTGCCAGCAGCTTATTGGCCAGGGGGATGGTTCAGCCCCAGCATTTT
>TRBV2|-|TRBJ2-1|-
CASKKEEGGYNEQFF
TGTGCCAGCAAAAAGGAGGAGGGGGGTTACAATGAGCAGTTCTTC
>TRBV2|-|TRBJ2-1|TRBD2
CASSGGLASDEQFF
TGTGCCAGCAGTGGGGGACTAGCCTCCGATGAGCAGTTCTTC
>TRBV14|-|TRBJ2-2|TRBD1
CASSQSHRGAGELFF
TGTGCCAGCAGCCAGAGTCACAGGGGAGCCGGGGAGCTGTTTTTT
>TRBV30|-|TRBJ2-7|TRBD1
CAFEQGSYEQYF
TGTGCCTTCGAACAGGGGTCCTACGAGCAGTACTTC
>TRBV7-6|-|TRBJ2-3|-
CASSLGRMLSTDTQYF
TGTGCCAGCAGCTTAGGACGAATGCTCTCCACAGATACGCAGTATTTT
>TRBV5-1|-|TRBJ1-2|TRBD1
CASSQTGQGTYGYTF
TGCGCCAGCAGCCAAACGGGACAGGGGACCTATGGCTACACCTTC
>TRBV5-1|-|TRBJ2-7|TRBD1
CASSSGTENVEQYF
TGCGCCAGCAGCTCCGGGACAGAGAATGTCGAGCAGTACTTC
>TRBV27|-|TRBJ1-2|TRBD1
CASRKPAGGGYGYTF
TGTGCCAGCAGAAAGCCGGCAGGGGGAGGCTATGGCTACACCTTC
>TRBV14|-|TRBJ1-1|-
CASTMAGASEAFF
TGTGCCAGCACTATGGCAGGGGCGTCTGAAGCTTTCTTT